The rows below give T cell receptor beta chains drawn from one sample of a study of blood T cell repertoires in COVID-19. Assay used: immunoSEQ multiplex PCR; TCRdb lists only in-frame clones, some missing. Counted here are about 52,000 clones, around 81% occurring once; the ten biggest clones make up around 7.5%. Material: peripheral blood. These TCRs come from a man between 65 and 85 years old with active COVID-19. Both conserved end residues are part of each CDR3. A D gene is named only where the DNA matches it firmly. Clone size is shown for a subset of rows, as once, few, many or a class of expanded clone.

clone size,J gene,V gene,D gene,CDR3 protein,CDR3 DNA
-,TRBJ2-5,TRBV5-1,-,CASSLQGSDGTTQYF,TGCGCCAGCAGTTTACAGGGTTCAGACGGGACAACCCAGTACTTC
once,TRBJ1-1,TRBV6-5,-,CASSRTDTEAFF,TGTGCCAGCAGTCGGACAGACACTGAAGCTTTCTTT
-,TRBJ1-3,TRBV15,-,CATSRITGTGNTIYF,TGTGCCACCAGCAGAATTACCGGGACTGGAAACACCATATATTTT
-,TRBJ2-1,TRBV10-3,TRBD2,CAISGTSGGYDEQFF,TGTGCCATCAGTGGGACTAGCGGGGGGTACGATGAGCAGTTCTTC
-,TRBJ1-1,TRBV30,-,CAWSPSPQGTEAFF,TGTGCCTGGAGTCCGTCCCCCCAGGGGACCGAAGCTTTCTTT
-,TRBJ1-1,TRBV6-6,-,CASSYSQGNTEAFF,TGTGCCAGCAGTTACTCGCAGGGGAACACTGAAGCTTTCTTT
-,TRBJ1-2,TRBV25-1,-,CASMTRRGGYTF,TGTGCCAGCATGACACGCAGGGGTGGCTACACCTTC
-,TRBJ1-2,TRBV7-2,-,CASIISGGTYGYTF,TGTGCCAGCATCATTTCCGGGGGAACCTATGGCTACACCTTC
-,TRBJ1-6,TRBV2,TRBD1,CASSPGQGSPLHF,TGTGCCAGCAGTCCGGGACAGGGCTCACCCCTCCACTTT
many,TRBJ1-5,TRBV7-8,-,CASSSGYSNQPQHF,TGTGCCAGCAGCTCCGGTTATAGCAATCAGCCCCAGCATTTT
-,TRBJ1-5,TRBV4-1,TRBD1,CASSVGTGGFQPQHF,TGCGCCAGCAGCGTCGGGACAGGGGGCTTTCAGCCCCAGCATTTT
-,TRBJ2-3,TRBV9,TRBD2,CASSVVGGGAEDTQYF,TGTGCCAGCAGCGTAGTTGGCGGGGGGGCGGAGGATACGCAGTATTTT
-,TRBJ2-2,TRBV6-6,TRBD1,CASSLATGDTGELFF,TGTGCCAGCAGTTTAGCGACAGGGGACACCGGGGAGCTGTTTTTT
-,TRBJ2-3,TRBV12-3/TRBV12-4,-,CASSPQDRGTQYF,TGTGCCAGCAGTCCCCAGGACAGAGGGACGCAGTATTTT
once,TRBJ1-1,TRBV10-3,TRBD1,CATKGASTEAFF,TGTGCCACCAAGGGGGCTAGCACTGAAGCTTTCTTT
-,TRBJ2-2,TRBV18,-,CASSPSSGSSTGELFF,TGTGCCAGCTCACCATCCTCGGGGAGTAGCACCGGGGAGCTGTTTTTT
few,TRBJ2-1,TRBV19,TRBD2,CASRSGVSYNEQFF,TGTGCCAGTCGTAGCGGGGTCTCCTACAATGAGCAGTTCTTC
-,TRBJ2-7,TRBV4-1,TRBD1,CASSQGTGVFAEQYF,TGCGCCAGCAGCCAGGGGACAGGGGTGTTTGCCGAGCAGTACTTC
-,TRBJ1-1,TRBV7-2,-,CASSSRTTHLNTEAFF,TGTGCCAGCAGTTCAAGGACAACCCATCTGAACACTGAAGCTTTCTTT
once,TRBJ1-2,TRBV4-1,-,CASSPIDGYGYTF,TGCGCCAGCAGCCCTATAGACGGGTATGGCTACACCTTC
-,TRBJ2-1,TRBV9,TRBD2,CASSPEGTSGYNEQFF,TGTGCCAGCAGCCCAGAGGGCACTAGCGGCTACAATGAGCAGTTCTTC
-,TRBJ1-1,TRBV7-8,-,CASSDTGQLNTEAFF,TGTGCCAGCAGCGACACGGGACAACTGAACACTGAAGCTTTCTTT
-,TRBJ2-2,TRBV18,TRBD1,CASSPGTGYTGELFF,TGTGCCAGCTCACCAGGGACAGGGTACACCGGGGAGCTGTTTTTT
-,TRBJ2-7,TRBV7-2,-,CASSLAGVGGGSYEQYF,TGTGCCAGCAGCTTAGCGGGAGTAGGGGGGGGTTCCTACGAGCAGTACTTC
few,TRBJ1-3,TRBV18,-,CASSPDNSGNTIYF,TGTGCCAGCTCACCGGACAACTCTGGAAACACCATATATTTT
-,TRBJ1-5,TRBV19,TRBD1,CASSIGTGSFGQPQHF,TGTGCCAGTAGTATAGGGACAGGGAGTTTCGGGCAGCCCCAGCATTTT
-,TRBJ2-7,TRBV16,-,CASSQSHRDEQYF,TGTGCCAGCAGCCAATCGCACAGGGACGAGCAGTACTTC
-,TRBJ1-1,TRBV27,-,CASSSGLMGLNTEAFF,TGTGCCAGCAGTTCTGGTTTGATGGGGCTGAACACTGAAGCTTTCTTT
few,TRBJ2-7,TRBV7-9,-,CASSLAGQGRNEQYF,TGTGCCAGCAGCTTAGCTGGGCAGGGTCGGAACGAGCAGTACTTC
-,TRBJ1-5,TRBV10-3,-,CAISPRRSNQPQHF,TGTGCCATCAGTCCCAGAAGAAGCAATCAGCCCCAGCATTTT
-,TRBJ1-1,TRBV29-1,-,CSVGQGYTEAFF,TGCAGCGTGGGGCAGGGTTACACTGAAGCTTTCTTT
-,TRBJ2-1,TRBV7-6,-,CASRRSGPYNEQFF,TGTGCCAGCAGACGGAGCGGGCCCTACAATGAGCAGTTCTTC
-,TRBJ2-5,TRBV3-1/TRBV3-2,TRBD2,CASSQDGLAGAVGETQYF,TGTGCCAGCAGCCAAGATGGACTAGCGGGGGCCGTGGGGGAGACCCAGTACTTC
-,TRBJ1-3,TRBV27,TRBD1,CASRQPGQGNTIYF,TGTGCCAGCAGGCAACCGGGACAGGGAAACACCATATATTTT
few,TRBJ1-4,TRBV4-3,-,CASSQQLVAQGSNEKLFF,TGCGCCAGCAGCCAACAATTAGTTGCGCAGGGGTCTAATGAAAAACTGTTTTTT
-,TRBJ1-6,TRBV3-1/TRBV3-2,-,CASSLRGGNSPLHF,TGTGCCAGCAGCTTACGGGGGGGTAACTCACCCCTCCACTTT
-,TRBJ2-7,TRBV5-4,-,CASSLAGTGEQYF,TGTGCCAGCAGCTTGGCAGGGACTGGGGAGCAGTACTTC
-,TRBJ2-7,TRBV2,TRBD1,CASTGQVNEQYF,TGTGCCAGCACCGGACAGGTGAACGAGCAGTACTTC
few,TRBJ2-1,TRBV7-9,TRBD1,CASSLEQGIGTYNEQFF,TGTGCCAGCAGCTTAGAACAGGGGATAGGTACCTACAATGAGCAGTTCTTC
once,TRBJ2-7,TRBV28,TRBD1,CASSARQGAEQYF,TGTGCCAGCAGTGCCCGACAGGGGGCCGAGCAGTACTTC
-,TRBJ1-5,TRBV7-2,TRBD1,CASSLWTGGGHQPQHF,TGTGCCAGCAGCTTATGGACAGGGGGCGGTCATCAGCCCCAGCATTTT
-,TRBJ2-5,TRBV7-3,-,CASSLNMGRGETQYF,TGTGCCAGCAGCTTAAATATGGGCCGGGGAGAGACCCAGTACTTC
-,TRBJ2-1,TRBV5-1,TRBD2,CASSLALAGGIGEQFF,TGCGCCAGCAGCTTGGCACTAGCGGGGGGCATAGGTGAGCAGTTCTTC
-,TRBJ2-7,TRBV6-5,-,CATLLERGSSYEQYF,TGTGCCACCCTCTTGGAGAGGGGGAGCTCCTACGAGCAGTACTTC
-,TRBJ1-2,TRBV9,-,CASSVARNGYTF,TGTGCCAGCAGCGTAGCGAGGAATGGCTACACCTTC
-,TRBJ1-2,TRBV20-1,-,CSASPVRSRYGYTF,TGCAGTGCTAGTCCGGTAAGAAGTAGATATGGCTACACCTTC
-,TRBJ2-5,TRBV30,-,CAWSVVGAQYF,TGTGCCTGGAGTGTAGTCGGAGCCCAGTACTTC
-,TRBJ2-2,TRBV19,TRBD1,CASSTPVPRGQGVGANTGELFF,TGTGCCAGTAGCACCCCCGTCCCCAGGGGGCAGGGGGTTGGCGCGAACACCGGGGAGCTGTTTTTT
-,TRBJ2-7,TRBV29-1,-,CSVVQGSSYEQYF,TGCAGCGTTGTGCAGGGGTCTTCCTACGAGCAGTACTTC
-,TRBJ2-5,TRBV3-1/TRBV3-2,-,CASRHSVGETQYF,TGTGCCAGCAGACATTCAGTTGGAGAGACCCAGTACTTC
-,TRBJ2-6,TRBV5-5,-,CASSPSQAGANVLTF,TGTGCCAGCAGCCCCAGTCAGGCTGGGGCCAACGTCCTGACTTTC
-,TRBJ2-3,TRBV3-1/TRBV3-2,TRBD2,CASSQGASGGLDTQYF,TGTGCCAGCAGCCAAGGGGCTAGCGGGGGATTGGATACGCAGTATTTT
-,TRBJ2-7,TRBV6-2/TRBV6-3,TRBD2,CASSYSTGLKYF,TGTGCCAGCAGTTACTCGACGGGACTAAAGTACTTC
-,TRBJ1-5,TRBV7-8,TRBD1,CASSSVEGAQPQHF,TGTGCCAGCAGCTCCGTTGAGGGGGCTCAGCCCCAGCATTTT
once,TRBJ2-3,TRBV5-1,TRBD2,CASSLAGGITDTQYF,TGCGCCAGCAGCCTAGCGGGGGGGATAACCGATACGCAGTATTTT
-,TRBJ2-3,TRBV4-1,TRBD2,CASSRTIAGGQGDTQYF,TGCGCCAGCAGCCGAACGATAGCGGGGGGGCAGGGAGATACGCAGTATTTT
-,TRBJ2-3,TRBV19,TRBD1,CATTSGGGTDTQYF,TGTGCCACAACCTCAGGGGGCGGCACAGATACGCAGTATTTT
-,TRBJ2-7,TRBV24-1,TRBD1,CATSAQDTGGRNEQYF,TGTGCCACCAGTGCCCAGGATACAGGGGGACGGAACGAGCAGTACTTC
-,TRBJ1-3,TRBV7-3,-,CASSLTGLRTAGNTIYF,TGTGCCAGCAGCTTAACGGGGCTCCGGACAGCTGGAAACACCATATATTTT